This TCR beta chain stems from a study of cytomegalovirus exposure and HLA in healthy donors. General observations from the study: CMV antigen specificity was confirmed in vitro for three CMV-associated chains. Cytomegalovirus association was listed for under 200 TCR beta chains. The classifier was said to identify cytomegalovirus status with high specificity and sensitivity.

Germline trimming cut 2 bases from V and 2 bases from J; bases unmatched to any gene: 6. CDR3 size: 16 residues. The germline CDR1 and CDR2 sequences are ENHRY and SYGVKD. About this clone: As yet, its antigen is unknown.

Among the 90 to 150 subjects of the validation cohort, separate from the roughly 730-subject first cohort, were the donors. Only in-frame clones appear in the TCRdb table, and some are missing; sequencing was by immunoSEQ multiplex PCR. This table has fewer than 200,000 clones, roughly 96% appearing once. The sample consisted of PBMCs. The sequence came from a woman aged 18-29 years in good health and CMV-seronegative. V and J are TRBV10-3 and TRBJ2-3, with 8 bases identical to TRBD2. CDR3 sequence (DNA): TGTGCCATCAGTGAGCACCGGGGGGGTGTCACAGATACGCAGTATTTT. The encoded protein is CAISEHRGGVTDTQYF.